Presented here are 32 T cell receptor beta chains from one specimen sequenced in a study of shared clonotypes between healthy human individuals. Repertoires were generated with immunoSEQ multiplex PCR, while TCRdb's copy carries only in-frame clones and drops some. The sample consists of about 2.1 million clones, 85% to 95% of them appearing once. Positively selected for CCR7, the CD45RO-negative cells used as naive CD8 cells excluded terminally differentiated effector memory CD45RA+ cells. The sequencing sample was made of naive CD8+ T cells from PBMCs. These receptors were taken from a young man in good health. Some clones in this sample may be carry-over from other donors' samples.

The chain couples TRBV7-8 to TRBJ2-5, with D perhaps matching TRBD1 or TRBD2 (5 bases each). The CDR3 is made up of 19 amino acids. Germline-derived CDR1 and CDR2 are SGHVS and FQNEAQ. V lost 2 bases to trimming and J lost 2 bases, with 24 bases between them. DNA of the CDR3: TGTGCCAGCAGCTTAAGGGTGACAGTGTCGACTAAGATACAAGAGACCCAGTACTTC. Translating gives CASSLRVTVSTKIQETQYF.

V and J are TRBV9 and TRBJ1-2; D may be TRBD1 (6 bases). Germline V lookup: CDR1 SGDLS, CDR2 YYNGEE. Trimming cost V 0 bases and J 4 bases, with 16 bases left between them. The CDR3 runs to 16 residues. CDR3: CASSVDSGALTYGYTF. The CDR3 region has the DNA TGTGCCAGCAGCGTAGATTCGGGGGCCCTCACCTATGGCTACACCTTC.

This chain uses TRBV5-5 with TRBJ1-1; D might be TRBD1 (6 bases). Germline lookup yields CDR1 SGHKS and CDR2 YYEKEE (reference sequence). This CDR3 is built from 13 residues. Trimming shortened V by 4 bases and J by 5 bases, and 12 bases separated the two germline ends. CDR3 DNA: TGTGCCAGCAGCCAGAAGGGGGGTACTGAAGCTTTCTTT. Translated, it gives CASSQKGGTEAFF.

This clone occurred once. The chain joins TRBV27 to TRBJ1-2, with D possibly being TRBD1 (5 bases). The CDR3 covers 19 residues. Deletions cut 5 bases from V and 3 bases from J, with 28 bases between. Germline V lookup: CDR1 MNHEY, CDR2 SMNVEV (reference sequence). The CDR3 loop is CASSSERPRIPTEHYGYTF. CDR3 nucleotide sequence: TGTGCCAGCAGTAGTGAACGACCTCGAATCCCGACAGAGCACTATGGCTACACCTTC.

The gene calls are TRBV4-3 and TRBJ2-1, with a possible D match to TRBD2 (5 bases). Trimming took off 3 bases at V and 2 bases at J, with 20 bases between the two ends. Germline V gives CDR1 LGHNA, CDR2 YSLEER. The CDR3 extends over 18 amino acids. Written as DNA, the CDR3 is TGCGCCAGCAGCCACCCCACTCGGGAAAGCGGAGCCTACAATGAGCAGTTCTTC. The encoded protein is CASSHPTRESGAYNEQFF.

V gene TRBV7-2 combines with J gene TRBJ2-7; TRBD1 is a possible D gene (5 bases). The V gene's germline CDR1 is SGHTA and CDR2 FQGNSA. The CDR3 has 14 amino acids. V was clipped by 1 base and J by 2 bases, with 9 bases between them. The CDR3 DNA is TGTGCCAGCAGCTTAGAAGGACAACCCTACGAGCAGTACTTC. Encoded protein: CASSLEGQPYEQYF.

J is TRBJ2-7 and V is TRBV7-9; the D gene could be TRBD1 or TRBD2 (5 bases each). Germline-derived CDR1 and CDR2 are SEHNR and FQNEAQ (reference sequence). V lost 5 bases and J 6 bases, leaving 23 bases between the germline ends. This CDR3 is 16 amino acids long. For the CDR3, the DNA is TGTGCCAGCAGCGACACGGTCGGGGCAGGGATGGGCGAGCAGTACTTC. This encodes CASSDTVGAGMGEQYF. The variable domain in full, completed from reference TRBV7-9 and TRBJ2-7, reads DTGVSQNPRHKITKRGQNVTFRCDPISEHNRLYWYRQTLGQGPEFLTYFQNEAQLEKSRLLSDRFSAERPKGSFSTLEIQRTEQGDSAMYLCASSDTVGAGMGEQYFGPGTRLTVT.

In this sample, this clone turned up once. V usage is TRBV19 and J usage is TRBJ2-7, with D unclear. The germline CDR1 and CDR2 sequences are LNHDA and SQIVND (reference sequence). The CDR3 is 13 residues long. The ends were cut back, 6 bases at V and 4 bases at J, with 13 bases in the middle. CDR3 DNA: TGTGCCAGTAGCATGGGTCTGGGGTACGAGCAGTACTTC. Amino acids: CASSMGLGYEQYF.

As for this clone: Other nucleotide sequences from this sample produce the same CDR3. The chain links TRBV29-1 to TRBJ2-3, with D uncertain. The CDR3 has 12 residues. CDR1 is SQVTM, CDR2 ANQGSEA, per germline. Between the trimmed V and J ends, which lost 3 bases and 2 bases, there was a span of 6 bases. DNA of the CDR3: TGCAGCGTTGACGGTTACACAGATACGCAGTATTTT. It encodes CSVDGYTDTQYF.

The chain recombines TRBV11-2 with TRBJ2-3; 9 nucleotides match TRBD2. CDR3 length equals 16 residues. Germline values: CDR1 SGHAT, CDR2 FQNNGV. Losses at the gene ends were 1 base for V and 4 bases for J; bases not matched to a gene: 6. This chain's CDR3 is CASSLVGLAGSDTQYF. The CDR3 DNA follows: TGTGCCAGCAGCTTAGTAGGGCTAGCGGGATCAGATACGCAGTATTTT. Using reference TRBV11-2 and TRBJ2-3 for the parts outside the CDR3, the full variable domain is EAGVAQSPRYKIIEKRQSVAFWCNPISGHATLYWYQQILGQGPKLLIQFQNNGVVDDSQLPKDRFSAERLKGVDSTLKIQPAKLEDSAVYLCASSLVGLAGSDTQYFGPGTRLTVL.

V usage is TRBV18 and J usage is TRBJ2-2; TRBD2 matches at 12 bases. The germline CDR1 and CDR2 sequences are KGHSH and LQKENI. The CDR3 sequence is 19 residues long. Trimming at V came to 3 bases and at J to 0 bases, leaving 8 bases not matched to a gene. The CDR3 sequence: CASSPPGLAGPTNTGELFF. DNA for the CDR3: TGTGCCAGCTCACCCCCGGGACTAGCGGGTCCTACGAACACCGGGGAGCTGTTTTTT. Drawing the rest from reference TRBV18 and TRBJ2-2, the complete variable domain is NAGVMQNPRHLVRRRGQEARLRCSPMKGHSHVYWYRQLPEEGLKFMVYLQKENIIDESGMPKERFSAEFPKEGPSILRIQQVVRGDSAAYFCASSPPGLAGPTNTGELFFGEGSRLTVL.

This clone was seen once. The chain recombines TRBV19 with TRBJ2-7; 7 bases are shared with TRBD1. Germline V lookup: CDR1 LNHDA, CDR2 SQIVND (reference sequence). V gave up 3 bases and J gave up 2 bases; unmatched junction bases: 4. CDR3 size: 14 residues. For the CDR3, the DNA is TGTGCCAGTAGTATGGGGACAGCTACCTACGAGCAGTACTTC. Translated: CASSMGTATYEQYF.

Concerning this clone: The same CDR3 arises from other DNA sequences in this sample as well. The chain carries TRBV6-5 and TRBJ2-7; TRBD1 might be the D (5 bases). CDR1 and CDR2 from the germline V gene are MNHEY and SVGAGI. The V and J ends lost 6 bases and 4 bases respectively, with 10 bases between them. This CDR3 is 12 amino acids long. In DNA, the CDR3 is TGTGCCAGCAGCTCAGGGTTTTACGAGCAGTACTTC. Translated: CASSSGFYEQYF.

The chain combines TRBV27 with TRBJ2-3; D is perhaps TRBD1 (5 bases). Per germline, CDR1 MNHEY and CDR2 SMNVEV (reference sequence). V was clipped by 5 bases and J by 6 bases, with 15 bases between them. The CDR3 covers 14 residues. The CDR3 region has the DNA TGTGCCAGCAGTCCCTTGGGGCGGTCCGATACGCAGTATTTT. It specifies CASSPLGRSDTQYF.

The rearrangement joins TRBV4-3 to TRBJ2-2; D gene uncertain. Germline CDR1 and CDR2: LGHNA and YSLEER. This CDR3 comprises 14 residues. With 0 bases removed from V and 5 bases from J, the gap between germline ends came to 7 bases. The CDR3 region has the DNA TGCGCCAGCAGCCAAGATCAATCTACCGGGGAGCTGTTTTTT. It encodes CASSQDQSTGELFF.

CDR3 region: CASSLRGQGGLYEQYF. CDR3 in DNA: TGTGCCAGCAGTTTACGGGGACAAGGAGGGCTCTACGAGCAGTACTTC. The V call is TRBV27, the J call TRBJ2-7; D tentatively reads TRBD1 or TRBD2 (6 bases each). The V end lost 2 bases, the J end lost 3 bases, and 17 bases lay between the germline ends. Germline CDR1 MNHEY, CDR2 SMNVEV (reference sequence). This CDR3 has 16 residues.

This sequence joins TRBV28 and TRBJ2-4; tentative D call: TRBD2 (6 bases). The V end lost 4 bases, the J end lost 4 bases, and 11 bases lay between the germline ends. In germline, CDR1 is MDHEN, CDR2 SYDVKM. The CDR3 has 14 amino acids. In DNA, the CDR3 is TGTGCCAGCAGTTCTCTGGGACTGAAAAACATTCAGTACTTC. Encoded protein: CASSSLGLKNIQYF.

The V gene is TRBV5-6, the J gene TRBJ1-2, with 8 bases matching TRBD1. J was trimmed by 8 bases and V by 4 bases; bases with no gene match: 10. There are 14 residues in the CDR3. Germline assignment: CDR1 SGHDT and CDR2 YYEEEE. The CDR3: CASSGSGTGGGYTF. The DNA of the CDR3 is TGTGCCAGCAGCGGTTCCGGGACAGGAGGAGGCTACACCTTC.

V usage is TRBV15 and J usage is TRBJ2-1; 14 nucleotides line up with TRBD2. V lost 3 bases and J lost 8; bases outside the gene matches: 9. The CDR3 loop spans 17 amino acids. Germline CDR1 reads LNHNV; CDR2 reads YYDKDF (reference sequence). CDR3 sequence: CATSSRLAGGAGDEQFF. The DNA for the CDR3 is TGTGCCACCAGCAGTAGACTAGCGGGAGGGGCCGGGGATGAGCAGTTCTTC.

In its sample, this clone was seen a few times. The chain joins TRBV23-1 to TRBJ2-7, with 9 bases lining up with TRBD2. TRBV23-1 is assigned to the ORF class and has an uncertain function. The trim removed 2 bases at V and 2 bases at J, leaving 1 base unmatched. The CDR3 is 14 amino acids. The CDR3 sequence is CASSQGLATYEQYF. The CDR3 DNA reads TGCGCCAGCAGTCAAGGACTAGCGACCTACGAGCAGTACTTC.

The chain links TRBV9 to TRBJ2-7, with D possibly TRBD1 on 6 matching bases. The CDR3 runs to 14 residues. Germline-derived CDR1 and CDR2 are SGDLS and YYNGEE. Trimming stripped 3 bases from V and 0 bases from J, with 10 bases between. The CDR3 DNA is TGTGCCAGCAGCGCTAACAGGGACTCCTACGAGCAGTACTTC. This codes for CASSANRDSYEQYF.

The gene calls are TRBV7-8 and TRBJ1-4, with D perhaps matching TRBD1 (5 bases). The CDR3 is made up of 15 amino acids. Looked up from germline, CDR1 is SGHVS and CDR2 is FQNEAQ. Trimming removed 1 base at V and 8 bases at J, with 14 bases between. The CDR3 region has the DNA TGTGCCAGCAGCTTAGAGATGGGGGTGGTCGAAAAACTGTTTTTT. Its protein product is CASSLEMGVVEKLFF.

This chain connects TRBV29-1 to TRBJ2-7; 7 bases match TRBD2. The V gene end was trimmed by 5 bases and the J gene end by 2 bases; junction bases not matched to a gene: 12. The CDR3 has 15 residues. Looked up from germline, CDR1 is SQVTM and CDR2 is ANQGSEA. The CDR3 reads CSVFPKSGEAYEQYF. The DNA for the CDR3 is TGCAGCGTTTTTCCGAAAAGCGGGGAAGCCTACGAGCAGTACTTC.

This rearrangement joins TRBV2 to TRBJ2-1; possible D gene TRBD2, 6 bases. The CDR3 loop spans 16 amino acids. The germline gives CDR1 SNHLY, CDR2 FYNNEI. Trimming shortened V by 3 bases and J by 1 base, and 13 bases separated the two germline ends. CDR3 nucleotides: TGTGCCAGCAGTGACCCCCGGAGGGAATCCTACAATGAGCAGTTCTTC. It encodes CASSDPRRESYNEQFF. Looking up the rest from reference TRBV2 and TRBJ2-1 gives the full variable domain: EPEVTQTPSHQVTQMGQEVILRCVPISNHLYFYWYRQILGQKVEFLVSFYNNEISEKSEIFDDQFSVERPDGSNFTLKIRSTKLEDSAMYFCASSDPRRESYNEQFFGPGTRLTVL.

A single count supports this clone. The V call is TRBV27, the J call TRBJ2-7; D may be TRBD1 or TRBD2 (6 bases each). The CDR3 length is 16 residues. CDR1 MNHEY and CDR2 SMNVEV come from the germline V gene (reference sequence). The V end was cut by 6 bases, the J end by 7 bases, with 25 bases between. In DNA, the CDR3 is TGTGCCAGCAGCAGTTTAAGGGGGGACGGGGAGAGAGAGCAGTACTTC. Translating gives CASSSLRGDGEREQYF.

The J gene is TRBJ2-1, the V gene TRBV9, with 10 positions matching TRBD2. In germline, CDR1 is SGDLS, CDR2 YYNGEE. Losses at the gene ends were 0 bases for V and 9 bases for J; bases not matched to a gene: 6. This CDR3 contains 15 residues. CDR3 sequence: CASSVVAGGPGEQFF. For the CDR3, the DNA is TGTGCCAGCAGCGTAGTAGCGGGAGGTCCTGGTGAGCAGTTCTTC.

The V gene is TRBV13, the J gene TRBJ1-2; 7 nucleotides agree with TRBD1. Germline assignment: CDR1 PRHDT and CDR2 FYEKMQ (reference sequence). V was clipped by 5 bases and J by 6 bases; unmatched bases: 18. The CDR3 extends over 17 amino acids. The CDR3 protein is CASSVISTDRFRDGYTF. In nucleotides, the CDR3 is TGTGCCAGCAGCGTAATCTCAACGGACAGGTTTCGAGATGGCTACACCTTC.

The chain uses TRBV4-1 and TRBJ2-1; no clear D. This CDR3 spans 14 amino acids. Germline CDR1 and CDR2: MGHRA and YSYEKL. V lost 4 bases, J lost 8 bases, and 15 bases lay in between. For the CDR3, the DNA is TGCGCCAGCAGCCCTGATACACGTGGACATGAGCAGTTCTTC. Its translation is CASSPDTRGHEQFF.

This sequence joins TRBV12-5 and TRBJ2-2; D not certain. Germline values: CDR1 LGHNT, CDR2 FRNRAP. V was shortened by 0 bases and J by 4 bases, with 9 bases between the two germline ends. The CDR3 totals 15 residues. CDR3 nucleotide sequence: TGTGCTAGTGGTTTGGTTGAGCTCGGCACCGGGGAGCTGTTTTTT. Protein sequence: CASGLVELGTGELFF.

V usage is TRBV27 and J usage is TRBJ2-7, with D possibly TRBD1 on 5 matching bases. CDR1 MNHEY and CDR2 SMNVEV come from the germline V gene (reference sequence). Trimming removed 5 bases at V and 0 bases at J, with 11 bases between. The CDR3 has 14 residues. The CDR3 DNA sequence: TGTGCCAGCAGTACGACAGAAAACTCCTACGAGCAGTACTTC. Protein sequence: CASSTTENSYEQYF.

This chain joins TRBV5-1 and TRBJ1-1, with D possibly TRBD1 on 5 matching bases. The CDR3 contains 16 residues. Trimming removed 0 bases from V and 0 bases from J, with 12 bases in between. Germline V CDR1 and CDR2: SGHRS, YFSETQ. The DNA of the CDR3 is TGCGCCAGCAGCTTGGGGACGGTGGGGCTGAACACTGAAGCTTTCTTT. Protein: CASSLGTVGLNTEAFF.

This clone appeared a single time. The chain couples TRBV28 to TRBJ2-2; TRBD2 matches 10 bases. CDR3 length: 19 amino acids. Germline V lookup: CDR1 MDHEN, CDR2 SYDVKM. Trimming removed 5 bases from V and 2 bases from J; junction bases left unmatched: 14. This CDR3 is CASSPMISLAGVNTGELFF. CDR3 coding DNA: TGTGCCAGCAGTCCCATGATCAGCCTAGCGGGAGTTAACACCGGGGAGCTGTTTTTT.